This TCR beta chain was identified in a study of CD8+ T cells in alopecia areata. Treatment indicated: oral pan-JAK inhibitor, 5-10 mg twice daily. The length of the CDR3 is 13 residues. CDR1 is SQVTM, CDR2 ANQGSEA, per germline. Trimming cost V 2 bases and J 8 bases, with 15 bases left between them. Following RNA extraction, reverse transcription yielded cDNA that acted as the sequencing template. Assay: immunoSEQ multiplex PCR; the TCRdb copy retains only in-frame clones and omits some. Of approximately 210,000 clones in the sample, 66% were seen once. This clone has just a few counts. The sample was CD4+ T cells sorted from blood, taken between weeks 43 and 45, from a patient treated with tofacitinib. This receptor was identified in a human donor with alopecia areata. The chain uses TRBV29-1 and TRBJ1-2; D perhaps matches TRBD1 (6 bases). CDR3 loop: CSVESSGARGYTF. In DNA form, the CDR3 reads TGCAGCGTTGAATCGTCGGGGGCTCGCGGCTACACCTTC. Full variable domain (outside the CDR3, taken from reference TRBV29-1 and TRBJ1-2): SAVISQKPSRDICQRGTSLTIQCQVDSQVTMMFWYRQQPGQSLTLIATANQGSEATYESGFVIDKFPISRPNLTFSTLTVSNMSPEDSSIYLCSVESSGARGYTFGSGTRLTVV.